The rows below give T cell receptor beta chains drawn from one sample of a study of control samples from healthy donors and cancer patients. Assay: immunoSEQ multiplex PCR; the TCRdb copy retains only in-frame clones and omits some. The table shows 400,000 to 450,000 clones, with over 75% occurring only once. What was sequenced was PBMCs. The origin of the receptors is a man between 40 and 49 years old with head and neck cancer. The CDR3 runs from the conserved cysteine through the conserved F or W. Each record gives: J gene, clone size, D gene, V gene, CDR3 DNA, CDR3 protein. A D gene is named only where the DNA matches it firmly. Not every row has a clone size; where given, it reads once, few, many or a size class.

j_gene: TRBJ1-2; abundance: NA; d_gene: NA; v_gene: TRBV24-1; CDR3nt: TGTGCCACCAGTGATGGGACTGGCTACACCTTC; CDR3aa: CATSDGTGYTF
j_gene: TRBJ2-3; abundance: NA; d_gene: NA; v_gene: TRBV5-8; CDR3nt: TGTGCCAGCAGCTTGGCGGTCATCGGGCGACCTTCAGATACGCAGTATTTT; CDR3aa: CASSLAVIGRPSDTQYF
j_gene: TRBJ2-5; abundance: NA; d_gene: NA; v_gene: TRBV28; CDR3nt: TGTGCCAGCACCGGGACCCAGGAGACCCAGTACTTC; CDR3aa: CASTGTQETQYF
j_gene: TRBJ1-5; abundance: few; d_gene: TRBD1; v_gene: TRBV19; CDR3nt: TGTGCCAGTAGACAGGGGGCGAATCAGCCCCAGCATTTT; CDR3aa: CASRQGANQPQHF
j_gene: TRBJ2-5; abundance: NA; d_gene: TRBD2; v_gene: TRBV5-6; CDR3nt: TGTGCCAGCAGCCGGGGGTCTAGCGGGATAAGAGAGACCCAGTACTTC; CDR3aa: CASSRGSSGIRETQYF
j_gene: TRBJ2-7; abundance: NA; d_gene: TRBD2; v_gene: TRBV14; CDR3nt: TGTGCCAGCAGCCTTAGAGTCGGGACTAGTGCCTACGAGCAGTACTTC; CDR3aa: CASSLRVGTSAYEQYF
j_gene: TRBJ2-7; abundance: NA; d_gene: TRBD2; v_gene: TRBV9; CDR3nt: TGTGCCAGCAGCCCCCGGGGGGGCCCAGACGAGCAGTACTTC; CDR3aa: CASSPRGGPDEQYF
j_gene: TRBJ1-1; abundance: NA; d_gene: NA; v_gene: TRBV19; CDR3nt: TGTGCCAGTAGTCCACGGGACCAAACGGTGGCTGAAGCTTTCTTT; CDR3aa: CASSPRDQTVAEAFF
j_gene: TRBJ1-1; abundance: few; d_gene: NA; v_gene: TRBV18; CDR3nt: TGTGCCAGCTCCCCCTCCGGGGAAGGAACTGAAGCTTTCTTT; CDR3aa: CASSPSGEGTEAFF
j_gene: TRBJ1-6; abundance: once; d_gene: NA; v_gene: TRBV7-2; CDR3nt: TGTGCCAGCAGCCTACTGGGACGGGATAATTCACCCCTCCACTTT; CDR3aa: CASSLLGRDNSPLHF
j_gene: TRBJ2-2; abundance: few; d_gene: NA; v_gene: TRBV24-1; CDR3nt: TGTGCCACCGCTCCGGGACAGAACACCGGGGAGCTGTTTTTT; CDR3aa: CATAPGQNTGELFF
j_gene: TRBJ1-5; abundance: NA; d_gene: NA; v_gene: TRBV7-9; CDR3nt: TGTGCCAGCAGCTTAGGTTTTGCGGAGCCCCAGCATTTT; CDR3aa: CASSLGFAEPQHF
j_gene: TRBJ1-2; abundance: once; d_gene: NA; v_gene: TRBV12-3/TRBV12-4; CDR3nt: TGTGCCAGCAGTTTAAAAGGGACGGGCTACACCTTC; CDR3aa: CASSLKGTGYTF
j_gene: TRBJ2-1; abundance: NA; d_gene: NA; v_gene: TRBV6-2/TRBV6-3; CDR3nt: TGTGCCAGCAGTTGGCAGGACAGCTCCTACAATGAGCAGTTCTTC; CDR3aa: CASSWQDSSYNEQFF
j_gene: TRBJ2-7; abundance: NA; d_gene: NA; v_gene: TRBV28; CDR3nt: TGTGCCAGCAGTTTACTCGGATGGCGGCCTGAGACCTACGAGCAGTACTTC; CDR3aa: CASSLLGWRPETYEQYF
j_gene: TRBJ2-7; abundance: NA; d_gene: NA; v_gene: TRBV25-1; CDR3nt: TGTGCCAGCAGTGAATGGGGGGGGCGAAGGTCGGTTAACGAGCAGTACTTC; CDR3aa: CASSEWGGRRSVNEQYF
j_gene: TRBJ2-1; abundance: few; d_gene: NA; v_gene: TRBV7-3; CDR3nt: TGTGCCAGCAGCTTAGGGGCCTACAATGAGCAGTTCTTC; CDR3aa: CASSLGAYNEQFF
j_gene: TRBJ2-5; abundance: NA; d_gene: TRBD1; v_gene: TRBV6-5; CDR3nt: TGTGCCAGCAGGACCGGGACAGGTCAAGAGACCCAGTACTTC; CDR3aa: CASRTGTGQETQYF
j_gene: TRBJ2-5; abundance: once; d_gene: TRBD1; v_gene: TRBV25-1; CDR3nt: TGTGCCAGCAGTGTGTACCAGGGGGCTCAAGAGACCCAGTACTTC; CDR3aa: CASSVYQGAQETQYF
j_gene: TRBJ1-1; abundance: NA; d_gene: NA; v_gene: TRBV19; CDR3nt: TGTGCCAGTAGTTTCCGGACAGCGAACACTGAAGCTTTCTTT; CDR3aa: CASSFRTANTEAFF
j_gene: TRBJ1-1; abundance: NA; d_gene: NA; v_gene: TRBV5-1; CDR3nt: TGCGCCAGCCGCCTAGACAGGAACACTGAAGCTTTCTTT; CDR3aa: CASRLDRNTEAFF
j_gene: TRBJ1-4; abundance: NA; d_gene: NA; v_gene: TRBV6-1; CDR3nt: TGTGCCAGCAGTGAAGGACAGACTAATGAAAAACTGTTTTTT; CDR3aa: CASSEGQTNEKLFF
j_gene: TRBJ2-1; abundance: NA; d_gene: TRBD1; v_gene: TRBV19; CDR3nt: TGTGCCAGTAATATGCAGGGGGCCAACAATGAGCAGTTCTTC; CDR3aa: CASNMQGANNEQFF
j_gene: TRBJ1-2; abundance: NA; d_gene: NA; v_gene: TRBV5-6; CDR3nt: TGTGCCAGCAGCGGGGACGGAGCTAACTATGGCTACACCTTC; CDR3aa: CASSGDGANYGYTF
j_gene: TRBJ2-1; abundance: NA; d_gene: TRBD2; v_gene: TRBV6-2/TRBV6-3; CDR3nt: TGTGCCAGCAGTTTTCGGCGGGGGTCCTACAATGAGCAGTTCTTC; CDR3aa: CASSFRRGSYNEQFF
j_gene: TRBJ2-1; abundance: NA; d_gene: NA; v_gene: TRBV7-3; CDR3nt: TGTGCCAGCAGCTTAAAACGCGATAGCTCCTACAATGAGCAGTTCTTC; CDR3aa: CASSLKRDSSYNEQFF
j_gene: TRBJ2-1; abundance: NA; d_gene: NA; v_gene: TRBV2; CDR3nt: TGTGCCAGCATGGGAGCGGGTAATGAGCAGTTCTTC; CDR3aa: CASMGAGNEQFF
j_gene: TRBJ1-2; abundance: NA; d_gene: NA; v_gene: TRBV7-9; CDR3nt: TGTGCCAGCAGCTTAGCGACCGGAGCTAACTATGGCTACACCTTC; CDR3aa: CASSLATGANYGYTF
j_gene: TRBJ2-7; abundance: once; d_gene: NA; v_gene: TRBV12-3/TRBV12-4; CDR3nt: TGTGCCAGCAGTAAAAGGATCAACGAGCAGTACTTC; CDR3aa: CASSKRINEQYF
j_gene: TRBJ1-5; abundance: NA; d_gene: NA; v_gene: TRBV7-8; CDR3nt: TGTGCCAGCAGCTCTACAGGTGGTAGCAATCAGCCCCAGCATTTT; CDR3aa: CASSSTGGSNQPQHF
j_gene: TRBJ1-6; abundance: NA; d_gene: TRBD1; v_gene: TRBV14; CDR3nt: TGTGCCAGCAGCCACCGACAGGGGGCCGGCTATAATTCACCCCTCCACTTT; CDR3aa: CASSHRQGAGYNSPLHF
j_gene: TRBJ1-5; abundance: few; d_gene: TRBD1; v_gene: TRBV27; CDR3nt: TGTGCCAGCAGTTTCTCCCGCGACAGGGGTGGCCAGCCCCAGCATTTT; CDR3aa: CASSFSRDRGGQPQHF
j_gene: TRBJ2-7; abundance: NA; d_gene: TRBD1; v_gene: TRBV27; CDR3nt: TGTGCCAGCAGTACGATGGGGGGACAGGGGGCGTTCGAGCAGTACTTC; CDR3aa: CASSTMGGQGAFEQYF
j_gene: TRBJ1-2; abundance: NA; d_gene: NA; v_gene: TRBV30; CDR3nt: TGTGCCTGGAGTGATGGGGGTCCCTATGGCTACACCTTC; CDR3aa: CAWSDGGPYGYTF
j_gene: TRBJ1-2; abundance: few; d_gene: TRBD1; v_gene: TRBV7-8; CDR3nt: TGTGCCAGCAGCTTAGCGGGGGTGGACAGGGTCAATGGCTACACCTTC; CDR3aa: CASSLAGVDRVNGYTF
j_gene: TRBJ1-5; abundance: NA; d_gene: NA; v_gene: TRBV5-4; CDR3nt: TGTGCCAGCGGAGACATGGATAGCAATCAGCCCCAGCATTTT; CDR3aa: CASGDMDSNQPQHF
j_gene: TRBJ1-3; abundance: NA; d_gene: NA; v_gene: TRBV20-1; CDR3nt: TGCAGTGCTAGTCAGGGAAACACCATATATTTT; CDR3aa: CSASQGNTIYF
j_gene: TRBJ1-5; abundance: NA; d_gene: NA; v_gene: TRBV6-6; CDR3nt: TGTGCCAGCCACAGGCCCTCCGTGGGGGATCAGCCCCAGCATTTT; CDR3aa: CASHRPSVGDQPQHF
j_gene: TRBJ2-2; abundance: few; d_gene: TRBD1; v_gene: TRBV6-1; CDR3nt: TGTGCCAGCAGTGATGGACAGGGGAACACCGGGGAGCTGTTTTTT; CDR3aa: CASSDGQGNTGELFF
j_gene: TRBJ2-3; abundance: few; d_gene: NA; v_gene: TRBV28; CDR3nt: TGTGCCAGCAGTTTATTGGGGAGTCGGGGGGATACGCAGTATTTT; CDR3aa: CASSLLGSRGDTQYF
j_gene: TRBJ2-7; abundance: NA; d_gene: TRBD1; v_gene: TRBV2; CDR3nt: TGTGCCAGCAGTGAGTGGACAGGTGGGGGTCGGGGGCAGTACTTC; CDR3aa: CASSEWTGGGRGQYF